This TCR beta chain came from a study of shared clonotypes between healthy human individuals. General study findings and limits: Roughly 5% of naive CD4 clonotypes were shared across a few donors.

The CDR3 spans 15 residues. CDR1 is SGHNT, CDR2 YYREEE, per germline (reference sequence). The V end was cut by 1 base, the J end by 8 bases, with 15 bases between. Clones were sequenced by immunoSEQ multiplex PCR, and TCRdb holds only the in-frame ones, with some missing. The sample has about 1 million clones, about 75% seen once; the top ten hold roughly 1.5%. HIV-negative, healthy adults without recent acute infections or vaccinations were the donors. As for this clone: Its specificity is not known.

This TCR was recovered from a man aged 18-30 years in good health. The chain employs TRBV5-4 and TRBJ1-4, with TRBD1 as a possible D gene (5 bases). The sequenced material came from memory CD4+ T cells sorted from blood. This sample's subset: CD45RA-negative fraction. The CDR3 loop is CASSLKDGGDEKLFF. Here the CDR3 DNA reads TGTGCCAGCAGCTTGAAGGACGGTGGGGACGAAAAACTGTTTTTT.